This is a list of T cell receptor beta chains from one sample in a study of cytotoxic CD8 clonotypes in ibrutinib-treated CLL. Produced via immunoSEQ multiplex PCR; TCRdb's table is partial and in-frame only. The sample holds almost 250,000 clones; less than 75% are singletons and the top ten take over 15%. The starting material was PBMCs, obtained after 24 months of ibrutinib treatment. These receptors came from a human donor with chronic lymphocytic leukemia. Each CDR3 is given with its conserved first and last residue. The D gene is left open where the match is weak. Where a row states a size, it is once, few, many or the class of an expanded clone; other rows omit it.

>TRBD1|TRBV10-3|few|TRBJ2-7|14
CAISPGQGDVEQYF
TGTGCCATCAGCCCTGGACAGGGGGACGTTGAGCAGTACTTC
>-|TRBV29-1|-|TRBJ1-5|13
CSVVVSEAQPQHF
TGCAGCGTTGTGGTTTCCGAGGCGCAGCCCCAGCATTTT
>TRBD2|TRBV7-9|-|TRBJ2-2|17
CASSARLAGGQTGELFF
TGTGCCAGCAGCGCCCGACTAGCGGGAGGGCAAACCGGGGAGCTGTTTTTT
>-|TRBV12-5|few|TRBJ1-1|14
CASGLESPPDGAFF
TGTGCTAGTGGTTTGGAGTCCCCGCCCGATGGAGCTTTCTTT
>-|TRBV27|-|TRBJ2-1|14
CASRIAGGNNEQFF
TGTGCCAGCAGAATAGCCGGGGGAAACAATGAGCAGTTCTTC
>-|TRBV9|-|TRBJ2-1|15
CASSVVGSPLNEQFF
TGTGCCAGCAGCGTAGTGGGTAGCCCATTGAATGAGCAGTTCTTC
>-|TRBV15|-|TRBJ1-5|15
CATSRDRFVDQPQHF
TGTGCCACCAGCAGAGACAGGTTCGTCGATCAGCCCCAGCATTTT
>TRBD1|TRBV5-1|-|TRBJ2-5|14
CASSGEGGWETQYF
TGCGCCAGCAGCGGTGAAGGGGGCTGGGAGACCCAGTACTTC
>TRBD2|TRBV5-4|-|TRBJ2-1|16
CASSLVAGGPSNEQFF
TGTGCCAGCAGCCTAGTAGCGGGAGGGCCCTCAAATGAGCAGTTCTTC
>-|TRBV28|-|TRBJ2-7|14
CASSLGGWDYEQYF
TGTGCCAGCAGTTTGGGCGGGTGGGACTACGAGCAGTACTTC
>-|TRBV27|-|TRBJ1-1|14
CASSPGQFYTEAFF
TGTGCCAGCAGCCCTGGACAGTTTTACACTGAAGCTTTCTTT